This T cell receptor (beta chain) comes out of a study of T cells in Graves' hyperthyroidism and ophthalmopathy. The source material, RNA transcripts, was used to amplify TCR beta CDR3 regions. The study used the HTBI primer set for a first-round RT-PCR of the TCR CDR3. One entry per CDR3 protein, called by TCRdb with MiXCR from the multiplex PCR reads. The table records hundreds of thousands of distinct CDR3 sequences, about half of them present only once. Study-wide results and caveats: Stable hyperthyroidism was told apart from ophthalmopathy by a model built on 13 V-J features.

Trimming cost V 4 bases and J 8 bases; bases outside gene matches: 8. This CDR3 has 14 residues. Germline CDR1 reads SGDLS; CDR2 reads YYNGEE. Points on this clonotype: What it recognizes is unknown.

Sequenced input: peripheral blood or thyroid tissue (not recorded which). This chain links TRBV9 with TRBJ1-2, with 10 nucleotides matching TRBD1. This receptor was obtained from a woman aged 18-29 years with Graves' hyperthyroidism. In DNA, the CDR3 is TGTGCCAGCAGCTTGACGGGGACAGGGGAAGGCTACACCTTC. The encoded protein is CASSLTGTGEGYTF.